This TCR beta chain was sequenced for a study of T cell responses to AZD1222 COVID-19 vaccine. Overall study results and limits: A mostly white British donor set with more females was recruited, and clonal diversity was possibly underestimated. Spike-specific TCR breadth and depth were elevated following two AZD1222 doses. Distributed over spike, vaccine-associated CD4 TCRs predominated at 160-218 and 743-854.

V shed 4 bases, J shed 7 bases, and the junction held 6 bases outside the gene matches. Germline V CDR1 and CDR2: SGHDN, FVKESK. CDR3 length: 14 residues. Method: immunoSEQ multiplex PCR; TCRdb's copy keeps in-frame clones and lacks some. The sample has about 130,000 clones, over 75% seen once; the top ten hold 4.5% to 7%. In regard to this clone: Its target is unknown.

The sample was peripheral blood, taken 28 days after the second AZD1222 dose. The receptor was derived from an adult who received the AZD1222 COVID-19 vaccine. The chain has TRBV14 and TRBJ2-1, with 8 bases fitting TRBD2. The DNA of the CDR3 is TGTGCCAGCAGCCGGGGCGGGGGGCGAAATGAGCAGTTCTTC. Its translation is CASSRGGGRNEQFF. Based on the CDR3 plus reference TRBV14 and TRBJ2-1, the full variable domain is EAGVTQFPSHSVIEKGQTVTLRCDPISGHDNLYWYRRVMGKEIKFLLHFVKESKQDESGMPNNRFLAERTGGTYSTLKVQPAELEDSGVYFCASSRGGGRNEQFFGPGTRLTVL.